A single sample is the source of the 29 T cell receptor beta chains below, sequenced in a study of shared clonotypes between healthy human individuals. Libraries were prepared by immunoSEQ multiplex PCR; TCRdb keeps only in-frame clonotypes and omits some of them. The top ten clones hold less than 0.15% of a sample with 2 million to 2.5 million clones, under 97% of them seen once. Sequenced sample: naive CD4+ T cells sorted from blood. Indicated subset: CD45RA+ positively selected. These receptors came from a man between 18 and 29 years old in good health.

The chain is built from TRBV7-2 and TRBJ2-5, with 12 bases fitting TRBD2. The CDR3 runs 15 residues. V gave up 4 bases and J gave up 5 bases; unmatched junction bases: 5. Germline CDR1 reads SGHTA; CDR2 reads FQGNSA. The CDR3 reads CASSSSGGAWETQYF. The CDR3 DNA reads as TGTGCCAGCAGCTCTAGCGGGGGGGCCTGGGAGACCCAGTACTTC.

The chain carries TRBV12-5 and TRBJ2-3; 11 positions agree with TRBD1. Germline loops: CDR1 LGHNT, CDR2 FRNRAP. Losses at the gene ends were 0 bases for V and 1 base for J; bases not matched to a gene: 6. The CDR3 runs 18 residues. This chain's CDR3 is CASGLVLRTGGGTDTQYF. In DNA, the CDR3 is TGTGCTAGTGGTTTGGTCTTGCGGACAGGGGGCGGCACAGATACGCAGTATTTT. The full variable domain, with the rest looked up from reference TRBV12-5 and TRBJ2-3, is DARVTQTPRHKVTEMGQEVTMRCQPILGHNTVFWYRQTMMQGLELLAYFRNRAPLDDSGMPKDRFSAEMPDATLATLKIQPSEPRDSAVYFCASGLVLRTGGGTDTQYFGPGTRLTVL.

The V and J genes are TRBV28 and TRBJ2-4; TRBD1 matches at 10 bases. CDR3 length: 15 residues. Germline CDR1 MDHEN, CDR2 SYDVKM. The V gene end was trimmed by 3 bases and the J gene end by 6 bases; junction bases not matched to a gene: 5. The CDR3 protein is CASSFPGQGINIQYF. CDR3 bases: TGTGCCAGCAGTTTCCCGGGACAGGGGATAAACATTCAGTACTTC.

The J gene is TRBJ2-6, the V gene TRBV4-1; no definite D call. V gave up 1 base and J gave up 2 bases, with 15 bases separating them. CDR1 is MGHRA and CDR2 is YSYEKL in the germline V gene. This CDR3 region has 18 residues. The CDR3 reads CASSQGPGLKTGANVLTF. The CDR3 DNA follows: TGCGCCAGCAGCCAAGGTCCGGGCCTTAAAACTGGGGCCAACGTCCTGACTTTC.

The CDR3 bases are TGTGCCAGCAGGAACAGGGGGGGGACAGATACGCAGTATTTT. Protein product: CASRNRGGTDTQYF. The chain has TRBV6-5 and TRBJ2-3; perhaps TRBD1 as D (8 bases). V lost 6 bases and J lost 3, with 13 bases in between. The V gene's germline CDR1 is MNHEY and CDR2 SVGAGI. The CDR3 covers 14 residues.

The chain combines TRBV19 with TRBJ1-5; no definite D call. Germline V gene lookup returns CDR1 LNHDA and CDR2 SQIVND (reference sequence). The CDR3 runs 15 residues. Trimming cost V 1 base and J 7 bases, with 14 bases left between them. The CDR3 DNA is TGTGCCAGTAGTATAGGCGCCCGTGGAGAGCAGCCCCAGCATTTT. Translation: CASSIGARGEQPQHF.

The chain couples TRBV11-2 to TRBJ2-5; D not certain. The V gene lost 1 base and the J gene lost 5 bases, with 17 bases spanning the gap. The V gene's germline CDR1 is SGHAT and CDR2 FQNNGV. The CDR3 extends over 16 amino acids. The CDR3, as DNA: TGTGCCAGCAGCTTAGCCCCAACCGGCGGTCAGGAGACCCAGTACTTC. Protein sequence: CASSLAPTGGQETQYF.

This CDR3 reads CASSRRDRVNTEAFF. The CDR3 bases are TGTGCCAGCAGCCGCCGGGACAGAGTGAACACTGAAGCTTTCTTT. This chain uses TRBV13 with TRBJ1-1, with 7 bases fitting TRBD1. The CDR3 sequence is 15 residues long. V shed 5 bases and J 0 bases; nucleotides not matched to a gene: 6. CDR1 is PRHDT and CDR2 is FYEKMQ in the germline V gene (reference sequence).

Regarding this clone: This may be a read error, as it is one base from a much larger clone. In the same sample, other DNA sequences code for this CDR3. V usage is TRBV5-6 and J usage is TRBJ2-7, with D uncertain. V shed 4 bases and J shed 2 bases, with 4 bases lying between them. The CDR3 loop spans 11 amino acids. CDR1 is SGHDT and CDR2 is YYEEEE in the germline V gene. The CDR3 DNA reads as TGTGCCAGCAGCACGGCCTACGAGCAGTACTTC. Amino acid sequence: CASSTAYEQYF.

This chain links TRBV15 with TRBJ2-7; the D gene is possibly TRBD1 (6 bases). The V gene's germline CDR1 is LNHNV and CDR2 YYDKDF (reference sequence). Trimming removed 4 bases at V and 2 bases at J, with 9 bases between. CDR3 length equals 13 residues. The CDR3 loop reads CATSTGDPYEQYF. The CDR3 DNA follows: TGTGCCACCAGCACAGGGGACCCCTACGAGCAGTACTTC.

V usage is TRBV6-5 and J usage is TRBJ1-5, with 7 bases that match TRBD1. V was clipped by 5 bases and J by 0 bases; unmatched bases: 4. This CDR3 has 15 residues. Germline values: CDR1 MNHEY, CDR2 SVGAGI. The DNA of the CDR3 is TGTGCCAGCAGTCGGGGACAGTCTAGCAATCAGCCCCAGCATTTT. It codes for CASSRGQSSNQPQHF.

This sequence joins TRBV9 and TRBJ2-5; the match to TRBD2 covers 9 bases. Trimming at V came to 0 bases and at J to 1 base, leaving 7 bases not matched to a gene. CDR1 is SGDLS and CDR2 is YYNGEE in the germline V gene. The CDR3 contains 17 residues. The CDR3 DNA is TGTGCCAGCAGCGTAGGACGGCTAGCGGGGTCCCAAGAGACCCAGTACTTC. Amino acids: CASSVGRLAGSQETQYF.

Comment on this clone: Other DNA sequences from this sample encode an identical CDR3 as well. CDR3 DNA: TGTGCCAGCAGCTTAGCGGCGGCCGGAAACACCATATATTTT. Amino acid sequence: CASSLAAAGNTIYF. The rearrangement joins TRBV7-9 to TRBJ1-3; D gene uncertain. This CDR3 has 14 amino acids. V lost 0 bases and J 4 bases, leaving 7 bases between the germline ends. Germline lookup yields CDR1 SEHNR and CDR2 FQNEAQ (reference sequence).

The chain joins TRBV28 to TRBJ2-5, with TRBD1 as a possible D gene (5 bases). V shed 8 bases and J shed 3 bases, with 13 bases lying between them. In germline, CDR1 is MDHEN, CDR2 SYDVKM. This CDR3 has 13 amino acids. Written as DNA, the CDR3 is TGTGCCAGCCTCGACAGCGCCAAAGAGACCCAGTACTTC. Residues: CASLDSAKETQYF.

V usage is TRBV13 and J usage is TRBJ1-1, with D uncertain. V was trimmed by 1 base and J by 8 bases, leaving 14 bases between them. Germline assignment: CDR1 PRHDT and CDR2 FYEKMQ (reference sequence). There are 14 residues in the CDR3. This CDR3 reads CASSLDRGPSEAFF. The CDR3 DNA follows: TGTGCCAGCAGCTTAGATCGGGGTCCGTCAGAAGCTTTCTTT. The full variable domain, in which reference TRBV13 and TRBJ1-1 provide the parts outside the CDR3, is AAGVIQSPRHLIKEKRETATLKCYPIPRHDTVYWYQQGPGQDPQFLISFYEKMQSDKGSIPDRFSAQQFSDYHSELNMSSLELGDSALYFCASSLDRGPSEAFFGQGTRLTVV.

The chain links TRBV30 to TRBJ1-5, with D perhaps matching TRBD1 (5 bases). V lost 5 bases and J 0 bases, leaving 11 bases between the germline ends. CDR3 size: 14 residues. Germline loops: CDR1 GTSNPN, CDR2 SVGIG (reference sequence). CDR3 residues: CAWSGALSNQPQHF. DNA for the CDR3: TGTGCCTGGTCCGGGGCCCTTAGCAATCAGCCCCAGCATTTT. Filled out from reference TRBV30 and TRBJ1-5, the complete variable domain reads SQTIHQWPATLVQPVGSPLSLECTVEGTSNPNLYWYRQAAGRGLQLLFYSVGIGQISSEVPQNLSASRPQDRQFILSSKKLLLSDSGFYLCAWSGALSNQPQHFGDGTRLSIL.

As to this clone: Other DNA variants within this sample encode the same CDR3. The J gene is TRBJ1-2, the V gene TRBV2; D remains ambiguous. The germline V gene has CDR1 SNHLY and CDR2 FYNNEI. This CDR3 has 12 amino acids. V was shortened by 3 bases and J by 5 bases, with 7 bases between the two germline ends. This CDR3 is CASSERTYGYTF. The CDR3 DNA reads TGTGCCAGCAGTGAGAGGACTTATGGCTACACCTTC.

This clone was found once. The chain combines TRBV5-4 with TRBJ2-7; D is perhaps TRBD1 (5 bases). The CDR3 totals 14 residues. Trimming removed 4 bases from V and 3 bases from J, with 14 bases in between. The germline V gene encodes CDR1 SGHNT and CDR2 YYREEE (reference sequence). The CDR3 region has the DNA TGTGCCAGCAGCCCCCAGGGCGGAGACTACGAGCAGTACTTC. Protein product: CASSPQGGDYEQYF. Filled out from reference TRBV5-4 and TRBJ2-7, the complete variable domain reads ETGVTQSPTHLIKTRGQQVTLRCSSQSGHNTVSWYQQALGQGPQFIFQYYREEENGRGNFPPRFSGLQFPNYSSELNVNALELDDSALYLCASSPQGGDYEQYFGPGTRLTVT.

The chain carries TRBV18 and TRBJ2-7; the match to TRBD1 covers 9 bases. Germline V gene sequence: CDR1 KGHSH, CDR2 LQKENI. J was trimmed by 6 bases and V by 4 bases; bases with no gene match: 4. This CDR3 is 13 amino acids long. CDR3 DNA: TGTGCCAGCTCACGGGACAGGGACGTCGAGCAGTACTTC. Protein sequence: CASSRDRDVEQYF.

V and J are TRBV15 and TRBJ1-4, with D perhaps matching TRBD1 (5 bases). The V end was cut by 0 bases, the J end by 5 bases, with 7 bases between. The CDR3 loop spans 14 amino acids. Looked up from germline, CDR1 is LNHNV and CDR2 is YYDKDF (reference sequence). The CDR3, as DNA: TGTGCCACCAGCAGAGATCCAGGGAATGAAAAACTGTTTTTT. It codes for CATSRDPGNEKLFF.

V gene TRBV30 combines with J gene TRBJ2-1, with a tentative D call TRBD2 (6 bases). The CDR3 extends over 14 amino acids. Germline V gene data show CDR1 as GTSNPN and CDR2 as SVGIG (reference sequence). V was cut by 2 bases and J by 7 bases, with 15 bases left in between. CDR3 DNA sequence: TGTGCCTGGAGTAGGGGCGGGGTGAGGAATGAGCAGTTCTTC. Amino acid sequence: CAWSRGGVRNEQFF. The whole variable domain, filled in from reference TRBV30 and TRBJ2-1, reads SQTIHQWPATLVQPVGSPLSLECTVEGTSNPNLYWYRQAAGRGLQLLFYSVGIGQISSEVPQNLSASRPQDRQFILSSKKLLLSDSGFYLCAWSRGGVRNEQFFGPGTRLTVL.

V gene TRBV10-3 combines with J gene TRBJ2-7; a possible D gene is TRBD1 (5 bases). V lost 0 bases and J lost 4, with 13 bases in between. CDR1 and CDR2 from the germline V gene are ENHRY and SYGVKD. This CDR3 has 15 residues. The CDR3, as DNA: TGTGCCATCAGTGAGTCGAAATCAGGGTGGTACGAGCAGTACTTC. It yields the protein CAISESKSGWYEQYF.

This sequence joins TRBV6-1 and TRBJ2-3; TRBD1 might be the D (5 bases). V was pared by 0 bases and J by 6 bases, with 13 bases between. CDR1 is MNHNS, CDR2 SASEGT, per germline. The CDR3 consists of 15 residues. The CDR3 DNA is TGTGCCAGCAGTGAAGCAGGGCAGGGAAGGGATACGCAGTATTTT. Translated, it gives CASSEAGQGRDTQYF.

The chain has TRBV10-3 and TRBJ1-2, with 10 nucleotides matching TRBD1. The length of the CDR3 is 16 residues. Per germline, CDR1 ENHRY and CDR2 SYGVKD. The ends lost 6 bases at V and 4 bases at J; junction bases unmatched: 11. CDR3 sequence (DNA): TGTGCCATCAGCTTCCCACCGGGACAGGGGTCCTATGGCTACACCTTC. Translating it yields CAISFPPGQGSYGYTF.

The chain is built from TRBV10-3 and TRBJ2-3; the match to TRBD2 covers 10 bases. Trimming took 6 bases from V and 1 from J; bases not matched to a gene: 7. Germline values: CDR1 ENHRY, CDR2 SYGVKD. This CDR3 comprises 16 residues. The CDR3, as DNA: TGTGCCATCAGCTTCGCCGGGACTAGCGGCACAGATACGCAGTATTTT. Translated: CAISFAGTSGTDTQYF.

The CDR3 sequence: CASSLTAGLGGEKLFF. CDR3 bases: TGCGCCAGCAGCCTCACCGCCGGGTTGGGCGGCGAAAAACTGTTTTTT. The genes are TRBV4-1 and TRBJ1-4, with D hard to call. The CDR3 length is 16 residues. The germline gives CDR1 MGHRA, CDR2 YSYEKL. The V and J ends lost 4 bases and 8 bases respectively, with 20 bases between them.

V usage is TRBV6-6 and J usage is TRBJ1-6, with 7 bases that match TRBD1. From germline, CDR1 is MNHNY and CDR2 SVGAGI (reference sequence). The CDR3 consists of 15 residues. Unmatched junction bases numbered 5, after V lost 5 bases and J lost 4 bases. This CDR3 reads CASSARQGYNSPLHF. DNA of the CDR3: TGTGCCAGCAGTGCACGACAGGGTTATAATTCACCCCTCCACTTT.

The V call is TRBV4-2, the J call TRBJ2-3; weak D call: TRBD1 (6 bases). V was clipped by 4 bases and J by 4 bases, with 12 bases between them. Germline CDR1 LGHNA, CDR2 YNFKEQ. The CDR3 totals 14 residues. CDR3 bases: TGTGCCAGCAGCCTAAGGGGGAACGCAGATACGCAGTATTTT. This encodes CASSLRGNADTQYF.

As for this clone: Other DNA sequences from this sample encode an identical CDR3 as well. This chain links TRBV5-1 with TRBJ2-5; either TRBD1 or TRBD2 may fit D (5 bases each). The V gene's germline CDR1 is SGHRS and CDR2 YFSETQ. Trimming left V 0 bases short and J 1 base short, with 10 bases between. This CDR3 has 15 amino acids. The CDR3 region is CASSLDGTRQETQYF. As DNA, the CDR3 is TGCGCCAGCAGCTTGGATGGGACCCGCCAAGAGACCCAGTACTTC.